This T cell receptor beta chain was observed in a study of cytomegalovirus exposure and HLA in healthy donors. The ends lost 5 bases at V and 6 bases at J; junction bases unmatched: 12. Germline CDR1 is SGHVS and CDR2 is FQNEAQ. This CDR3 region has 17 residues. The PCR was carried out with 60 Vbeta primers and 13 Jbeta primers. Produced via immunoSEQ multiplex PCR; TCRdb's table is partial and in-frame only. The sample shows about 110,000 clones, 77% of them seen only once. This clonotype was obtained from a male donor in good health and CMV-seronegative. The V call is TRBV7-8, the J call TRBJ2-1, with 11 bases that match TRBD2. The specimen sequenced was PBMCs. In DNA, the CDR3 is TGTGCCAGCAGCATACCACTAGCGGGAGAATACCGCAATGAGCAGTTCTTC. It is translated as CASSIPLAGEYRNEQFF.